One sample yielded the 10 T cell receptor beta chains listed below, sequenced in a study of beta chain features in type 1 diabetes. Study observations and caveats: All four CD4+ subsets from Type 1 diabetes patients carried moderately but significantly shorter TCRB CDR3s.

Expressed TCRB transcripts were sequenced, since all the RNA that had been isolated was reverse transcribed. The assay was immunoSEQ multiplex PCR, and TCRdb's table has in-frame clones only and misses some. There are roughly 340,000 clones in the sample; approximately 13% occur only once, and around 0.016% lies in the top ten. Their antigen targets remain unknown. The sequencing sample was made of naive CD4+ T cells from blood. These receptors all come from a young woman with type 1 diabetes.

J is TRBJ2-2 and V is TRBV5-1; D possibly corresponds to TRBD1 (6 bases). The CDR3 has 16 amino acids. The germline CDR1 and CDR2 sequences are SGHRS and YFSETQ. V gave up 3 bases and J gave up 4 bases, with 16 bases separating them. CDR3 region: CASSSRQVSPTGELFF. The CDR3 DNA sequence: TGCGCCAGCAGCTCCCGACAGGTTTCGCCCACCGGGGAGCTGTTTTTT.

This clone was seen only a few times. The rearrangement links TRBV9 to TRBJ2-4, with D possibly being TRBD1 (5 bases). The CDR3 extends over 16 amino acids. V lost 0 bases and J lost 0, with 10 bases in between. The germline V gene has CDR1 SGDLS and CDR2 YYNGEE. The chain's CDR3 is CASSVGGTIAKNIQYF. Here the CDR3 DNA reads TGTGCCAGCAGCGTAGGGGGCACAATAGCCAAAAACATTCAGTACTTC.

This chain links TRBV7-3 with TRBJ2-1; perhaps TRBD2 as D (6 bases). Trimming took off 4 bases at V and 10 bases at J, with 11 bases between the two ends. Germline loops: CDR1 SGHTA, CDR2 FQGTGA. CDR3 size: 12 residues. The CDR3 sequence: CASSSVAEEQFF. The CDR3 coding sequence is TGTGCCAGCAGCTCAGTAGCGGAGGAGCAGTTCTTC.

V gene TRBV7-9 combines with J gene TRBJ2-3; D possibly corresponds to TRBD2 (5 bases). V was cut by 5 bases and J by 2 bases, with 11 bases left in between. In germline, CDR1 is SEHNR, CDR2 FQNEAQ (reference sequence). The CDR3 is 14 amino acids. This CDR3 is CASSPGLHTDTQYF. The DNA for the CDR3 is TGTGCCAGCAGCCCTGGACTGCACACAGATACGCAGTATTTT.

J is TRBJ1-1 and V is TRBV5-1; no firm D call. V lost 0 bases and J lost 5, with 14 bases in between. In germline, CDR1 is SGHRS, CDR2 YFSETQ. CDR3 length equals 15 residues. CDR3 residues: CASSLDGVQRTEAFF. As DNA, the CDR3 is TGCGCCAGCAGCTTGGATGGCGTTCAGAGGACTGAAGCTTTCTTT.

The chain employs TRBV29-1 and TRBJ1-2, with D hard to call. The V end lost 7 bases, the J end lost 5 bases, and 17 bases lay between the germline ends. The germline V gene has CDR1 SQVTM and CDR2 ANQGSEA. This CDR3 region has 13 residues. CDR3 coding DNA: TGCAGCGCCACCGGAGCCGACCCTTATGGCTACACCTTC. Protein: CSATGADPYGYTF.

This clone was seen only a few times. This chain connects TRBV19 to TRBJ1-2; D perhaps matches TRBD1 (6 bases). The CDR3 is 16 residues long. Trimming took off 0 bases at V and 4 bases at J, with 15 bases between the two ends. CDR1 and CDR2 (germline): LNHDA, SQIVND (reference sequence). CDR3 nucleotides: TGTGCCAGTAGTATAGATCCCGAGGGGGTCCTCTATGGCTACACCTTC. This codes for CASSIDPEGVLYGYTF.

This clone turned up a few times. The genes are TRBV11-3 and TRBJ1-1, with a possible D match to TRBD1 (6 bases). The germline V gene has CDR1 SGHNT and CDR2 YENEEA. This CDR3 contains 14 residues. V lost 1 base and J lost 4, with 10 bases in between. CDR3 in amino acids: CASSLAQGTTEAFF. The CDR3 region has the DNA TGTGCCAGCAGCTTAGCCCAGGGGACCACTGAAGCTTTCTTT.

The chain has TRBV19 and TRBJ1-1; D unclear. V lost 4 bases and J 0 bases, leaving 6 bases between the germline ends. CDR3 size: 13 residues. The V gene's germline CDR1 is LNHDA and CDR2 SQIVND (reference sequence). The CDR3 DNA is TGTGCCAGTAGTACCTCAGTGAACACTGAAGCTTTCTTT. It yields the protein CASSTSVNTEAFF.

The chain links TRBV7-9 to TRBJ2-1; 8 positions match TRBD1. This CDR3 has 14 residues. Germline-derived CDR1 and CDR2 are SEHNR and FQNEAQ (reference sequence). The V gene end was trimmed by 5 bases and the J gene end by 10 bases; junction bases not matched to a gene: 10. CDR3 DNA: TGTGCCAGCAGCCCCCAGGGGGCGGGAACCGAGCAGTTCTTC. It encodes CASSPQGAGTEQFF.